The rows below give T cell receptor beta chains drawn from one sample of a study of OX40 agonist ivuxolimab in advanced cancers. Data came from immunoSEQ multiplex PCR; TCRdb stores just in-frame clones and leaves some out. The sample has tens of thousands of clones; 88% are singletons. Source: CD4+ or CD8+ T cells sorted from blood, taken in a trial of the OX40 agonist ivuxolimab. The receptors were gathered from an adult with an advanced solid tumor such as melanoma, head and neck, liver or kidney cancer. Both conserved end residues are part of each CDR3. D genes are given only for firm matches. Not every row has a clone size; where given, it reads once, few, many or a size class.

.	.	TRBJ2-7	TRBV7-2	CASSPGWTTAYEQYF	TGTGCCAGCAGCCCAGGGTGGACCACCGCCTACGAGCAGTACTTC
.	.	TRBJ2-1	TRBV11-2	CASSLYGNSYNEQFF	TGTGCCAGCAGCTTATATGGGAACTCCTACAATGAGCAGTTCTTC
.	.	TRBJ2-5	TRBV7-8	CASASRGKEETQYF	TGTGCCAGCGCAAGTAGAGGGAAAGAAGAGACCCAGTACTTC
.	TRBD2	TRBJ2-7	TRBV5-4	CASSLTSGMKWVYEQYF	TGTGCCAGCAGCTTGACTAGCGGGATGAAATGGGTCTACGAGCAGTACTTC
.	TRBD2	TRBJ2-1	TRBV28	CASSQPGTSAYNEQFF	TGTGCCAGCAGTCAGCCCGGGACTAGTGCCTACAATGAGCAGTTCTTC
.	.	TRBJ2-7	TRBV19	CASSISSTPSYEQYF	TGTGCCAGTAGTATTTCTTCGACACCGAGCTACGAGCAGTACTTC
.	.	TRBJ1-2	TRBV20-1	CSARVYGYTF	TGCAGTGCTAGGGTGTATGGCTACACCTTC
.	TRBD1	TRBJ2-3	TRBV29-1	CSVEGQGTSGGWEDTQYF	TGCAGCGTTGAGGGACAGGGGACGAGCGGAGGGTGGGAAGATACGCAGTATTTT
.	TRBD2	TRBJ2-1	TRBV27	CASSLLLAGGAYNEQFF	TGTGCCAGCAGTTTATTACTAGCGGGAGGTGCCTACAATGAGCAGTTCTTC
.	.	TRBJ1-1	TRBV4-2	CASSQDGPNTEAFF	TGTGCCAGCAGCCAAGATGGGCCGAACACTGAAGCTTTCTTT
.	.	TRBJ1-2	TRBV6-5	CASSSETAYGYTF	TGTGCCAGCAGTTCCGAGACAGCCTATGGCTACACCTTC
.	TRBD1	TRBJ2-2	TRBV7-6	CASSPGGNGELFF	TGTGCCAGCAGTCCAGGGGGTAACGGGGAGCTGTTTTTT
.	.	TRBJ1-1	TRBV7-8	CASSSLTGWNTEAFF	TGTGCCAGCAGCTCCCTGACAGGTTGGAACACTGAAGCTTTCTTT
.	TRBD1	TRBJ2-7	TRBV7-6	CASSLPGTGGSEQYF	TGTGCCAGCAGCTTGCCCGGGACAGGGGGCTCCGAGCAGTACTTC
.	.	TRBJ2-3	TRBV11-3	CASSLAGGLTDTQYF	TGTGCCAGCAGCTTAGCTGGGGGGCTGACAGATACGCAGTATTTT
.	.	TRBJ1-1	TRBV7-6	CASSLSPGPGKTEAFF	TGTGCCAGCAGCTTATCGCCCGGGCCGGGGAAGACTGAAGCTTTCTTT
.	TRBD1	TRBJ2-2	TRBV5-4	CASSFIGTGVPGELFF	TGTGCCAGCAGCTTTATAGGGACAGGGGTCCCCGGGGAGCTGTTTTTT
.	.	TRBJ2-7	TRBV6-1	CASATDYYEQYF	TGTGCCAGTGCGACAGATTACTACGAGCAGTACTTC
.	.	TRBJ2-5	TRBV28	CASSSGIETQYF	TGTGCCAGCAGTTCAGGGATCGAGACCCAGTACTTC
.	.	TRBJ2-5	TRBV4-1	CASSQAPPGGLETQYF	TGCGCCAGCAGCCAAGCTCCTCCTGGAGGGTTAGAGACCCAGTACTTC
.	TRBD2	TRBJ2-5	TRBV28	CASSLRIPSGIIETQYF	TGTGCCAGCAGTTTACGGATTCCTAGCGGGATTATAGAGACCCAGTACTTC
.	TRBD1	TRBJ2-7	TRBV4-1	CASSPRSGGSYEQYF	TGCGCCAGCAGCCCCCGGTCAGGGGGCTCCTACGAGCAGTACTTC
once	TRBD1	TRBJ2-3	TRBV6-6	CASRETGAATDTQYF	TGTGCCAGCAGGGAAACAGGGGCTGCCACAGATACGCAGTATTTT
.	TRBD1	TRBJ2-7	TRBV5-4	CAGSDRGLSYEQYF	TGTGCCGGAAGCGACAGGGGCCTCTCCTACGAGCAGTACTTC
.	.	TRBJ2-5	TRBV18	CASSPGLTQPADNQETQYF	TGTGCCAGCTCGCCAGGGCTAACCCAACCAGCGGACAACCAAGAGACCCAGTACTTC
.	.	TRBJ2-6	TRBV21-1	CASDHPISTGTGGFGANVLTF	TGTGCCAGCGACCATCCCATCTCAACCGGGACAGGGGGGTTTGGGGCCAACGTCCTGACTTTC
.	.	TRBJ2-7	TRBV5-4	CASSLELANEQYF	TGTGCCAGCAGCTTGGAACTAGCAAACGAGCAGTACTTC
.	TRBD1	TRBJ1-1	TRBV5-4	CASSSPDRGFETEAFF	TGTGCCAGCAGCTCCCCGGACAGGGGTTTTGAAACTGAAGCTTTCTTT
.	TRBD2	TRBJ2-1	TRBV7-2	CASSPTRAGARYNEQFF	TGTGCCAGCAGCCCAACAAGAGCGGGAGCGCGCTACAATGAGCAGTTCTTC
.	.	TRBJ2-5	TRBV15	CATSNRGTYQETQYF	TGTGCCACCAGCAACCGAGGGACATACCAAGAGACCCAGTACTTC
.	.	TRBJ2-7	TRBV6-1	CASIRGYEQYF	TGTGCCAGCATACGAGGCTACGAGCAGTACTTC
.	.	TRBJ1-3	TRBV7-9	CASSSQRSGNTIYF	TGTGCCAGCAGCTCCCAGCGCTCTGGAAACACCATATATTTT
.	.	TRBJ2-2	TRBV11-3	CASSLVVTGELFF	TGTGCCAGCAGCTTGGTAGTAACCGGGGAGCTGTTTTTT
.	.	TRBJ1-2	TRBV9	CASSVETGPYGYTF	TGTGCCAGCAGCGTAGAAACAGGGCCCTATGGCTACACCTTC
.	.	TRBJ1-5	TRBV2	CASSGSRELPSVPQHF	TGTGCCAGCAGCGGAAGCCGGGAACTCCCGTCTGTGCCCCAGCATTTT
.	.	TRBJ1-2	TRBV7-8	CASSLPDASYGYTF	TGTGCCAGCAGCTTACCGGACGCCTCCTATGGCTACACCTTC
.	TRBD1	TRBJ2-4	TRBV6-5	CASSVGQGNIQYF	TGTGCCAGCAGTGTGGGACAGGGAAACATTCAGTACTTC
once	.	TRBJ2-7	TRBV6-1	CASSEEGTTSYEQYF	TGTGCCAGCAGTGAGGAAGGGACAACCTCCTACGAGCAGTACTTC
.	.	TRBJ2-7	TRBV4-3	CASSQGWVGTAYEQYF	TGCGCCAGCAGCCAAGGTTGGGTCGGCACAGCCTACGAGCAGTACTTC
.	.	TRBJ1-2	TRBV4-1	CASSQAGANYGYTF	TGCGCCAGCAGCCAGGCAGGGGCTAACTATGGCTACACCTTC
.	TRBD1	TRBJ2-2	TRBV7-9	CASSLLGQGGTGELFF	TGTGCCAGCAGCCTTCTGGGACAGGGGGGTACCGGGGAGCTGTTTTTT
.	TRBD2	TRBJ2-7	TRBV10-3	CAIRLADPSYEQYF	TGTGCCATCAGACTAGCGGATCCATCCTACGAGCAGTACTTC
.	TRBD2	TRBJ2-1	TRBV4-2	CASSQGTSRSFIYNEQFF	TGTGCCAGCAGCCAAGGGACTAGCCGTAGTTTTATCTACAATGAGCAGTTCTTC
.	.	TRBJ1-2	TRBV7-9	CASSLAMRTANGYTF	TGTGCCAGCAGCTTAGCGATGAGGACTGCCAATGGCTACACCTTC
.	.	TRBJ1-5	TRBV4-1	CASSQVVNQPQHF	TGCGCCAGCAGCCAAGTCGTTAATCAGCCCCAGCATTTT
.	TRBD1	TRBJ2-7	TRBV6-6	CASSYPDRVHEQYF	TGTGCCAGCAGTTACCCGGACAGGGTCCACGAGCAGTACTTC
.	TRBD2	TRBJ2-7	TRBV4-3	CASSPGTSGRTEQYF	TGCGCCAGCAGCCCGGGGACTAGCGGGAGAACCGAGCAGTACTTC
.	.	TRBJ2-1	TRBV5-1	CASSLPYRNEQFF	TGCGCCAGCAGCTTGCCGTACCGCAATGAGCAGTTCTTC
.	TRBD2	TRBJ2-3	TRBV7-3	CASSLAGASDTQYF	TGTGCCAGCAGCCTAGCGGGAGCTTCAGATACGCAGTATTTT
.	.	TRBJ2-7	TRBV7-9	CASSSYEEAYEQYF	TGTGCCAGCAGCTCTTACGAGGAAGCCTACGAGCAGTACTTC
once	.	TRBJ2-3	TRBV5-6	CASSLNWGAGYF	TGTGCCAGCAGCTTAAATTGGGGCGCCGGGTATTTT
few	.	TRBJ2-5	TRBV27	CASSSQNQETQYF	TGTGCCAGCAGTTCCCAAAATCAAGAGACCCAGTACTTC
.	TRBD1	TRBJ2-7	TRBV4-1	CASSLGQGLREQYF	TGCGCCAGCAGCTTGGGACAGGGGCTAAGAGAGCAGTACTTC
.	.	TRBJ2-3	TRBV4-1	CASSLRQGGTDTQYF	TGCGCCAGCAGCCTCCGACAAGGTGGCACAGATACGCAGTATTTT
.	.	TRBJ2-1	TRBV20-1	CSASSWNEQFF	TGCAGTGCTTCGTCTTGGAATGAGCAGTTCTTC
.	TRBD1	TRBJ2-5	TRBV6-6	CASAPRDSYPQETQYF	TGTGCCAGCGCCCCCCGGGACAGCTACCCCCAAGAGACCCAGTACTTC
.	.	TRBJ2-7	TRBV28	CASSLEGYEQYF	TGTGCCAGCAGTTTGGAGGGCTACGAGCAGTACTTC
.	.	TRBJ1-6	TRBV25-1	CASSEPYNSPLHF	TGTGCCAGCAGTGAACCCTATAATTCACCCCTCCACTTT
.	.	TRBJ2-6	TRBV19	CASSTDPSGANVLTF	TGTGCCAGTAGTACCGACCCCTCTGGGGCCAACGTCCTGACTTTC
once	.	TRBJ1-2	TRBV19	CASSIGGFGYTF	TGTGCCAGTAGTATAGGGGGCTTCGGCTACACCTTC